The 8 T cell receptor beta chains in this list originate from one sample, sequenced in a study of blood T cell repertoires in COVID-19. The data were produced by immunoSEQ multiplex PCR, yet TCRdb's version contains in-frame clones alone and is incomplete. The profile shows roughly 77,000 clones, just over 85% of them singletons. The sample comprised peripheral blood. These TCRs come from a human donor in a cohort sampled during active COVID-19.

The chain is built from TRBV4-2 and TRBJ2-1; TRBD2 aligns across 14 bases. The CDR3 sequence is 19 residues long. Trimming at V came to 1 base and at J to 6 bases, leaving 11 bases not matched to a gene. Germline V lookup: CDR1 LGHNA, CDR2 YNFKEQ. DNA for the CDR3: TGTGCCAGCAGCCAAGGGGGACGGGGACTAGCGGGAGTCGCCAATGAGCAGTTCTTC. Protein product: CASSQGGRGLAGVANEQFF.

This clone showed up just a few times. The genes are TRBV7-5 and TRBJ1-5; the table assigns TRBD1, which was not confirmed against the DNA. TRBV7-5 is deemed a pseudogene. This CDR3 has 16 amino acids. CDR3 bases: TGTGTCAGAAGCCTTAATCTTCGGACACCAAATCAGCCCCAGCATTTT. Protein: CVRSLNLRTPNQPQHF.

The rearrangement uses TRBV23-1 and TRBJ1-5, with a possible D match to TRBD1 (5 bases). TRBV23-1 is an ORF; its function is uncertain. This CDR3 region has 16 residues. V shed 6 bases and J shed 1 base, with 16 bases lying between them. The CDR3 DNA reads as TGCGCCAGCAGCCCCAGTCCGGGGGAGAGCAATCAGCCCCAGCATTTT. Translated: CASSPSPGESNQPQHF.

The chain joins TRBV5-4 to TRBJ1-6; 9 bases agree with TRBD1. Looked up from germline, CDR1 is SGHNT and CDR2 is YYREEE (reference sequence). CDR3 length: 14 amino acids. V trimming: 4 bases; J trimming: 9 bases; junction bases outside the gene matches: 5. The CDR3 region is CASSQDRGGSPLHF. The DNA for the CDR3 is TGTGCCAGCAGCCAGGACAGGGGAGGTTCACCCCTCCACTTT.

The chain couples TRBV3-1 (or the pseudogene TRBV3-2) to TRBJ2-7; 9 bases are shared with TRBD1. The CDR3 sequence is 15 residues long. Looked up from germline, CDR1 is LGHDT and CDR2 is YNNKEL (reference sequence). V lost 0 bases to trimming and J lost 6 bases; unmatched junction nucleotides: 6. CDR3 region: CASSQEPGQGCEQYF. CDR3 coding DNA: TGTGCCAGCAGCCAAGAACCGGGACAGGGTTGCGAGCAGTACTTC.

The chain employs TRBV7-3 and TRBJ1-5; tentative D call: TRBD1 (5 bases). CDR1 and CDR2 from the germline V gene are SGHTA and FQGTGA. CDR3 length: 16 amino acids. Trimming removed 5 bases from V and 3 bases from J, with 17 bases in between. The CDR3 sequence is CASSPGLGGDNQPQHF. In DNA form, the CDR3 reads TGTGCCAGCAGCCCCGGCTTGGGGGGGGACAATCAGCCCCAGCATTTT.

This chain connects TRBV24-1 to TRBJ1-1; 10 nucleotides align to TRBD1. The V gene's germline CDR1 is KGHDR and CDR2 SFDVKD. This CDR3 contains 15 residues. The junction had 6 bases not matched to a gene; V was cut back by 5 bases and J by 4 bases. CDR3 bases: TGTGCCACCAGTGCTACGGGACAGGGGTCCACTGAAGCTTTCTTT. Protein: CATSATGQGSTEAFF.

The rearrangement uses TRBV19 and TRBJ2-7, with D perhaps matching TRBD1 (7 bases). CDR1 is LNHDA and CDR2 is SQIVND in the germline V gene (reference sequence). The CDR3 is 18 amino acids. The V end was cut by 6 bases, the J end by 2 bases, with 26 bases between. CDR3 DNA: TGTGCCAGTAGGAACAGGGGAGGTGGGCGAGGACCGACCTACGAGCAGTACTTC. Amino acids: CASRNRGGGRGPTYEQYF.